Listed here are 32 T cell receptor beta chains from one sample, sequenced in a study of blood T cell repertoires in COVID-19. The protocol was immunoSEQ multiplex PCR, while the TCRdb copy is restricted to in-frame clones and leaves out a portion. The repertoire holds 270,000 or so clones, with around 89% as singletons. Sequenced: PBMCs or T cells enriched from blood (not recorded which). The receptors were sampled from a woman aged 30 to 39 with acute COVID-19.

This clone was seen more than once but under ten times. The gene calls are TRBV5-1 and TRBJ2-1; TRBD2 might be the D (5 bases). The V gene's germline CDR1 is SGHRS and CDR2 YFSETQ. Trimming took 0 bases from V and 2 from J, leaving 15 bases between them. This CDR3 has 17 residues. CDR3 in amino acids: CASSLALQGGAYNEQFF. In nucleotides, the CDR3 is TGCGCCAGCAGCTTGGCCTTACAAGGAGGTGCCTACAATGAGCAGTTCTTC. Using reference TRBV5-1 and TRBJ2-1 for the parts outside the CDR3, the full variable domain is KAGVTQTPRYLIKTRGQQVTLSCSPISGHRSVSWYQQTPGQGLQFLFEYFSETQRNKGNFPGRFSGRQFSNSRSEMNVSTLELGDSALYLCASSLALQGGAYNEQFFGPGTRLTVL.

The CDR3 sequence: CASSYPPGHEQFF. Here the CDR3 DNA reads TGTGCCAGCAGTTACCCACCAGGGCATGAGCAGTTCTTC. This sequence joins TRBV6-5 and TRBJ2-1; D is possibly TRBD1 (5 bases). This CDR3 has 13 residues. CDR1 is MNHEY, CDR2 SVGAGI, per germline. V was shortened by 2 bases and J by 8 bases, with 10 bases between the two germline ends.

The V and J genes are TRBV18 and TRBJ1-6; no reliable D call. CDR3 length: 13 amino acids. Germline V CDR1 and CDR2: KGHSH, LQKENI. V gave up 3 bases and J gave up 7 bases, with 7 bases separating them. The CDR3 DNA sequence: TGTGCCAGCTCACCGGGCGAAAATTCACCCCTCCACTTT. It codes for CASSPGENSPLHF.

The V call is TRBV27, the J call TRBJ2-1; D is undetermined. Deletions cut 7 bases from V and 0 bases from J, with 13 bases between. The CDR3 length is 15 residues. From germline, CDR1 is MNHEY and CDR2 SMNVEV (reference sequence). In DNA form, the CDR3 reads TGTGCCAGCACGAGCGACGGATTCTCCTACAATGAGCAGTTCTTC. Protein: CASTSDGFSYNEQFF.

This clone was picked up one time. The V call is TRBV30, the J call TRBJ1-2; 10 positions match TRBD1. The CDR3 length is 15 residues. With V trimmed by 5 bases and J by 3 bases, 9 bases remained unmatched. CDR1 is GTSNPN and CDR2 is SVGIG in the germline V gene (reference sequence). CDR3: CAWEDGQGGYYGYTF. In nucleotides, the CDR3 is TGTGCCTGGGAAGATGGACAGGGGGGTTACTATGGCTACACCTTC.

J is TRBJ2-7 and V is TRBV5-1, with 7 bases identical to TRBD2. With 0 bases clipped from V and 7 bases from J, the junction kept 13 bases outside the gene matches. Germline V gives CDR1 SGHRS, CDR2 YFSETQ. The CDR3 loop spans 16 amino acids. The CDR3 coding sequence is TGCGCCAGCAGCTTGGAAGGTGGGAGGGCCCAGGGAGAGCAGTACTTC. Translation gives CASSLEGGRAQGEQYF. Using reference TRBV5-1 and TRBJ2-7 for the parts outside the CDR3, the full variable domain is KAGVTQTPRYLIKTRGQQVTLSCSPISGHRSVSWYQQTPGQGLQFLFEYFSETQRNKGNFPGRFSGRQFSNSRSEMNVSTLELGDSALYLCASSLEGGRAQGEQYFGPGTRLTVT.

This clone came up once. CDR3 loop: CASSILSGKGHEQYF. The DNA for the CDR3 is TGTGCCAGTAGTATATTGTCCGGGAAGGGCCACGAGCAGTACTTC. V is TRBV19 and J is TRBJ2-7; D is possibly TRBD2 (5 bases). Trimming removed 2 bases at V and 5 bases at J, with 16 bases between. Germline V CDR1 and CDR2: LNHDA, SQIVND (reference sequence). This CDR3 contains 15 residues.

This chain uses TRBV3-1 (or the pseudogene TRBV3-2) with TRBJ2-5; 9 bases are a match to TRBD2. Germline values: CDR1 LGHDT, CDR2 YNNKEL (reference sequence). The CDR3 runs 15 residues. The junction had 3 bases not matched to a gene; V was cut back by 3 bases and J by 1 base. This CDR3 is CASSQLAGIQETQYF. As DNA, the CDR3 is TGTGCCAGCAGCCAGCTAGCGGGGATCCAAGAGACCCAGTACTTC.

This rearrangement joins TRBV10-3 to TRBJ1-1; tentatively, D is TRBD1 (5 bases). The V gene's germline CDR1 is ENHRY and CDR2 SYGVKD. The CDR3 has 12 amino acids. The V end lost 7 bases, the J end lost 1 base, and 7 bases lay between the germline ends. The CDR3 nucleotides are TGTGCCATCAATGACAGGAACACTGAAGCTTTCTTT. It is translated as CAINDRNTEAFF.

The V and J genes are TRBV5-1 and TRBJ1-2, with 12 bases aligning to TRBD1. The CDR3 is made up of 15 amino acids. After removal of 0 bases from V and 9 bases from J, the junction contained 6 bases not matched to a gene. Germline V gene data show CDR1 as SGHRS and CDR2 as YFSETQ. CDR3 in DNA: TGCGCCAGCAGCTTGGAGTATGGGACAGGGGGCAGCTACACCTTC. Amino acid sequence: CASSLEYGTGGSYTF.

Written as DNA, the CDR3 is TGTGCCAGCAGCCCGCAAGCGACCTACGAGCAGTACTTC. This sequence encodes CASSPQATYEQYF. The chain employs TRBV5-4 and TRBJ2-7, with D hard to call. V lost 4 bases to trimming and J lost 2 bases, with 10 bases between them. CDR1 SGHNT and CDR2 YYREEE come from the germline V gene (reference sequence). The CDR3 runs 13 residues.

This clone has only one observation. The chain has TRBV7-2 and TRBJ2-3; 7 bases agree with TRBD1. The germline gives CDR1 SGHTA, CDR2 FQGNSA. The V and J ends lost 5 bases and 4 bases, in that order; junction bases with no gene match: 6. The CDR3 runs 14 residues. The CDR3 nucleotides read TGTGCCAGCAGCCAACTACAGGGGTCAGATACGCAGTATTTT. It specifies CASSQLQGSDTQYF.

This chain joins TRBV6-5 and TRBJ1-1; D remains ambiguous. The germline CDR1 and CDR2 sequences are MNHEY and SVGAGI. V dropped 0 bases and J dropped 0 bases, with 8 bases sitting between them. The CDR3 is 15 residues long. The CDR3 region has the DNA TGTGCCAGCAGTTACTCTAGCCGCATGAACACTGAAGCTTTCTTT. Amino acid sequence: CASSYSSRMNTEAFF.

This clone was picked up a small number of times. J is TRBJ2-2 and V is TRBV9; TRBD1 matches 9 bases. The V gene's germline CDR1 is SGDLS and CDR2 YYNGEE. The CDR3 is 15 amino acids. With V trimmed by 7 bases and J by 6 bases, 10 bases remained unmatched. This chain's CDR3 is CASASGTGLSGELFF. DNA for the CDR3: TGTGCCAGCGCCTCCGGGACAGGGTTATCCGGGGAGCTGTTTTTT.

The chain employs TRBV10-1 and TRBJ2-1, with 10 bases lining up with TRBD2. Germline loops: CDR1 WNHNN, CDR2 SYGVQD (reference sequence). V shed 6 bases, J shed 6 bases, and the junction held 8 bases outside the gene matches. This CDR3 spans 15 amino acids. The CDR3 coding sequence is TGCGCCAGCAGCTTAACTAGCGGGAACCTCAATGAGCAGTTCTTC. It specifies CASSLTSGNLNEQFF.

The V call is TRBV3-1 (or the pseudogene TRBV3-2), the J call TRBJ2-7, with 9 bases identical to TRBD1. The CDR3 spans 16 residues. V dropped 4 bases and J dropped 1; count of bases not matched to a gene: 8. Germline V gene data show CDR1 as LGHDT and CDR2 as YNNKEL (reference sequence). This CDR3 reads CASSLAGTGSSYEQYF. For the CDR3, the DNA is TGTGCCAGCAGCCTAGCCGGGACAGGGAGTTCCTACGAGCAGTACTTC.

In nucleotides, the CDR3 is TGTGCCAGCAGTGATGGACAGGGTCGGTACGAGCAGTACTTC. Translation gives CASSDGQGRYEQYF. This chain uses TRBV25-1 with TRBJ2-7, with 8 bases fitting TRBD1. CDR1 is MGHDK, CDR2 SYGVNS, per germline. This CDR3 comprises 14 residues. J was trimmed by 4 bases and V by 3 bases; bases with no gene match: 5.

The chain couples TRBV5-1 to TRBJ2-3; 8 bases align to TRBD2. The V gene's germline CDR1 is SGHRS and CDR2 YFSETQ. This CDR3 is 15 amino acids long. With V trimmed by 1 base and J by 1 base, 2 bases remained unmatched. The CDR3 DNA reads TGCGCCAGCAGCTTGTTGACTAGCGGCACAGATACGCAGTATTTT. Protein sequence: CASSLLTSGTDTQYF. Based on the CDR3 plus reference TRBV5-1 and TRBJ2-3, the full variable domain is KAGVTQTPRYLIKTRGQQVTLSCSPISGHRSVSWYQQTPGQGLQFLFEYFSETQRNKGNFPGRFSGRQFSNSRSEMNVSTLELGDSALYLCASSLLTSGTDTQYFGPGTRLTVL.

J is TRBJ1-3 and V is TRBV15; D is undetermined. The length of the CDR3 is 17 residues. Germline loops: CDR1 LNHNV, CDR2 YYDKDF (reference sequence). The V end was cut by 5 bases, the J end by 2 bases, with 19 bases between. CDR3 amino acids: CATSARGGRRTGNTIYF. CDR3 DNA: TGTGCCACCAGCGCCCGGGGAGGCAGACGCACTGGAAACACCATATATTTT. Using reference TRBV15 and TRBJ1-3 for the parts outside the CDR3, the full variable domain is DAMVIQNPRYQVTQFGKPVTLSCSQTLNHNVMYWYQQKSSQAPKLLFHYYDKDFNNEADTPDNFQSRRPNTSFCFLDIRSPGLGDTAMYLCATSARGGRRTGNTIYFGEGSWLTVV.

The count of this clone is one. The chain has TRBV10-3 and TRBJ1-3; 8 bases fit TRBD1. V was clipped by 2 bases and J by 4 bases; unmatched bases: 4. The germline CDR1 and CDR2 sequences are ENHRY and SYGVKD. CDR3 length equals 15 residues. CDR3 sequence: CAISEGQGTGNTIYF. The CDR3 bases are TGTGCCATCAGTGAGGGACAGGGTACCGGAAACACCATATATTTT.

The chain is built from TRBV4-1 and TRBJ2-7; D not certain. V was trimmed by 0 bases and J by 3 bases, leaving 6 bases between them. Per the germline V gene, CDR1 is MGHRA and CDR2 is YSYEKL. The CDR3 extends over 13 amino acids. The CDR3 region is CASSQDTVYEQYF. Written as DNA, the CDR3 is TGCGCCAGCAGCCAAGATACAGTCTACGAGCAGTACTTC.

About this clone itself: Different DNA sequences within this sample yield the same CDR3. V gene TRBV19 combines with J gene TRBJ2-7, with 10 bases fitting TRBD2. CDR1 LNHDA and CDR2 SQIVND come from the germline V gene (reference sequence). This CDR3 has 14 residues. Trimming at V came to 3 bases and at J to 3 bases, leaving 2 bases not matched to a gene. CDR3 loop: CASSIASGSYEQYF. As DNA, the CDR3 is TGTGCCAGTAGTATCGCTAGCGGGAGCTACGAGCAGTACTTC.

This chain connects TRBV7-2 to TRBJ2-7; 12 bases line up with TRBD2. Germline CDR1 reads SGHTA; CDR2 reads FQGNSA. The V and J ends lost 6 bases and 2 bases, in that order; junction bases with no gene match: 8. The CDR3 spans 16 residues. The CDR3 coding sequence is TGTGCCAGCAGTCGCCCCACTAGCGGGAGGACCTACGAGCAGTACTTC. It codes for CASSRPTSGRTYEQYF.

The rearrangement joins TRBV19 to TRBJ2-7; D might be TRBD1 (6 bases). Germline assignment: CDR1 LNHDA and CDR2 SQIVND (reference sequence). The CDR3 loop spans 13 amino acids. The V end lost 4 bases, the J end lost 3 bases, and 10 bases lay between the germline ends. In nucleotides, the CDR3 is TGTGCCAGTAGTAGGACAGAATACTACGAGCAGTACTTC. Amino acid sequence: CASSRTEYYEQYF.

The chain has TRBV10-3 and TRBJ2-2; the match to TRBD2 covers 8 bases. CDR1 is ENHRY and CDR2 is SYGVKD in the germline V gene. The trim removed 6 bases at V and 3 bases at J, leaving 6 bases unmatched. The CDR3 contains 15 residues. The CDR3: CAISPGLVDTGELFF. CDR3 DNA sequence: TGTGCCATCAGCCCGGGACTAGTGGACACCGGGGAGCTGTTTTTT.

This chain joins TRBV19 and TRBJ1-1; 11 bases line up with TRBD1. The germline gives CDR1 LNHDA, CDR2 SQIVND (reference sequence). V was clipped by 5 bases and J by 3 bases; unmatched bases: 5. The CDR3 is 15 residues long. The CDR3 DNA is TGTGCCAGTAGTCACGGGACAGGGGGAGACACTGAAGCTTTCTTT. Translation gives CASSHGTGGDTEAFF.

The J gene is TRBJ2-1, the V gene TRBV10-3; 11 positions agree with TRBD1. V shed 4 bases and J 6 bases; nucleotides not matched to a gene: 11. Germline CDR1 reads ENHRY; CDR2 reads SYGVKD. The CDR3 totals 17 residues. CDR3 sequence (DNA): TGTGCCATCAGTGGCTCCCCCCTGGGACAGGGGGGCAATGAGCAGTTCTTC. Protein: CAISGSPLGQGGNEQFF.

This clone has just one count. V and J are TRBV28 and TRBJ1-5, with 9 bases that match TRBD1. The CDR3 totals 15 residues. The V segment lost 6 bases and the J segment 3 bases; nucleotides outside the gene matches: 6. Germline CDR1 MDHEN, CDR2 SYDVKM. In nucleotides, the CDR3 is TGTGCCAGCAGGAGGCGGGACAGGGACAATCAGCCCCAGCATTTT. Translated: CASRRRDRDNQPQHF. Variable domain in full (rest from reference TRBV28 and TRBJ1-5): DVKVTQSSRYLVKRTGEKVFLECVQDMDHENMFWYRQDPGLGLRLIYFSYDVKMKEKGDIPEGYSVSREKKERFSLILESASTNQTSMYLCASRRRDRDNQPQHFGDGTRLSIL.

Comments on this clone: A much bigger clone sits one base away, suggesting this may be a read error. The chain is built from TRBV6-5 and TRBJ2-1; 14 bases are a match to TRBD2. Germline values: CDR1 MNHEY, CDR2 SVGAGI. V was clipped by 7 bases and J by 7 bases; unmatched bases: 3. CDR3 size: 14 residues. The CDR3 DNA reads as TGTGCCAGCACCGGGACTAGCGGGAGTAATGAGCAGTTCTTC. Encoded protein: CASTGTSGSNEQFF.

The CDR3 DNA sequence: TGTGCCAGCAGCTCGGGACTAGCGGGGGCCTACGAGCAGTACTTC. The encoded protein is CASSSGLAGAYEQYF. This chain connects TRBV7-9 to TRBJ2-7; 14 bases agree with TRBD2. The V segment lost 4 bases and the J segment 2 bases; nucleotides outside the gene matches: 1. The CDR3 sequence is 15 residues long. The germline V gene has CDR1 SEHNR and CDR2 FQNEAQ (reference sequence).

The chain uses TRBV7-3 and TRBJ2-4; D might be TRBD1 (6 bases). This CDR3 has 14 amino acids. CDR1 is SGHTA, CDR2 FQGTGA, per germline. The V end lost 4 bases, the J end lost 8 bases, and 15 bases lay between the germline ends. The CDR3 region is CASSSTGSGDIQYF. The CDR3 DNA reads as TGTGCCAGCAGCTCAACAGGGTCAGGGGACATTCAGTACTTC. Together with reference TRBV7-3 and TRBJ2-4, the CDR3 gives the full variable domain: GAGVSQTPSNKVTEKGKYVELRCDPISGHTALYWYRQSLGQGPEFLIYFQGTGAADDSGLPNDRFFAVRPEGSVSTLKIQRTERGDSAVYLCASSSTGSGDIQYFGAGTRLSVL.

J is TRBJ2-7 and V is TRBV27; tentative D call: TRBD2 (6 bases). Germline values: CDR1 MNHEY, CDR2 SMNVEV (reference sequence). The CDR3 runs to 13 residues. V lost 5 bases, J lost 6 bases, and 14 bases lay in between. The CDR3 DNA sequence: TGTGCCAGCAGTATCGGGCAGGGAGGCGAGCAGTACTTC. Amino acids: CASSIGQGGEQYF.